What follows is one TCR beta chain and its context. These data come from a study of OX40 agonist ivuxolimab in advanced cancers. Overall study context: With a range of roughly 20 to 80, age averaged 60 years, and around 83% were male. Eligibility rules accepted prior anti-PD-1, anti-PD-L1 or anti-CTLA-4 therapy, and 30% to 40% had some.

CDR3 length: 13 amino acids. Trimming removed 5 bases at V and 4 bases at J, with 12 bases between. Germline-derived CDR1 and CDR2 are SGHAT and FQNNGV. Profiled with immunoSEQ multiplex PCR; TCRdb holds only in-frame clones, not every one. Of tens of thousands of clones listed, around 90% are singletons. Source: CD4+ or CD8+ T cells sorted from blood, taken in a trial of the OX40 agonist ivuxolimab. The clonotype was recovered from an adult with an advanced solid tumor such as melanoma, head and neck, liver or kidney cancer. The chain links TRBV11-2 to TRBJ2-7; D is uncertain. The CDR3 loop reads CASSPDPNYEQYF. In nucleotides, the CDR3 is TGTGCCAGCAGCCCCGACCCGAATTACGAGCAGTACTTC.